This paragraph reports one T cell receptor beta chain. Its target is unknown. CDR1 is ENHRY, CDR2 SYGVKD, per germline. The CDR3 is made up of 15 amino acids. J gave up 5 bases and V 10 bases, and 9 bases lay outside the gene matches. The data were produced by immunoSEQ multiplex PCR, yet TCRdb's version contains in-frame clones alone and is incomplete. The sample comprises around 140,000 clones, more than 85% of which are singletons, and about 9% rests with the top ten. The data are from a study of T cell responses to AZD1222 COVID-19 vaccine. General observations from the study: Clonal diversity may have been underestimated in mostly white British donors.

The TCR sequence derives from an adult in good health. The sample consisted of peripheral blood, taken on day 0 of AZD1222 vaccination. V is TRBV10-3 and J is TRBJ2-1, with TRBD2 matching over 12 bases. The CDR3 region is CANSPGLAGHNEQFF. In DNA, the CDR3 is TGTGCCAACTCCCCGGGACTAGCGGGCCACAATGAGCAGTTCTTC.